Each of the 24 T cell receptor beta chains below was sequenced from the same sample in a study of T cells in Graves' hyperthyroidism and ophthalmopathy. RNA transcripts were the template for amplifying TCR beta CDR3 regions. The HTBI primer set drove a first-round RT-PCR of the TCR CDR3. TCRdb analysed the multiplex PCR reads with MiXCR anew, one entry per CDR3 protein. The sample holds about 130,000 distinct CDR3 sequences, over 20% seen once. Sequencing was done on a sample of blood. The receptors originated from a woman in her 50s with Graves' hyperthyroidism that later progressed to Graves' ophthalmopathy.

This clonotype was seen repeatedly, ten times or more. The CDR3 here is CASTRTGTYNEQFF. DNA of the CDR3: TGTGCCAGCACCAGGACGGGCACCTACAATGAGCAGTTCTTC. The chain joins TRBV5-6 to TRBJ2-1; D unresolved. Germline CDR1 SGHDT, CDR2 YYEEEE. The CDR3 totals 14 residues. The V end lost 6 bases, the J end lost 2 bases, and 12 bases lay between the germline ends. The whole variable domain, remainder taken from reference TRBV5-6 and TRBJ2-1, is DAGVTQSPTHLIKTRGQQVTLRCSPKSGHDTVSWYQQALGQGPQFIFQYYEEEERQRGNFPDRFSGHQFPNYSSELNVNALLLGDSALYLCASTRTGTYNEQFFGPGTRLTVL.

This sequence joins TRBV9 and TRBJ2-7; D remains ambiguous. Trimming shortened V by 4 bases and J by 3 bases, and 8 bases separated the two germline ends. There are 12 residues in the CDR3. The germline V gene encodes CDR1 SGDLS and CDR2 YYNGEE. The CDR3 bases are TGTGCCAGCAGCAACCGCAACTACGAGCAGTACTTC. Residues: CASSNRNYEQYF. The full variable domain, rest sourced from reference TRBV9 and TRBJ2-7, is DSGVTQTPKHLITATGQRVTLRCSPRSGDLSVYWYQQSLDQGLQFLIQYYNGEERAKGNILERFSAQQFPDLHSELNLSSLELGDSALYFCASSNRNYEQYFGPGTRLTVT.

This clonotype was seen more than once but under ten times. CDR3 sequence: CASSLTSAQETQYF. The CDR3 region has the DNA TGCGCCAGCAGCTTGACGAGCGCCCAAGAGACCCAGTACTTC. The chain joins TRBV5-1 to TRBJ2-5, with unresolved D. This CDR3 comprises 14 residues. CDR1 SGHRS and CDR2 YFSETQ come from the germline V gene. V lost 1 base and J lost 1, with 8 bases in between.

Many counts were recorded for this clonotype. The chain has TRBV3-1 and TRBJ1-3, with 10 nucleotides matching TRBD1. Germline trimming cut 4 bases from V and 2 bases from J; bases unmatched to any gene: 2. This CDR3 has 15 amino acids. Germline values: CDR1 LGHDT, CDR2 YNNKEL (reference sequence). This CDR3 is CASSRGQGAGNTIYF. In DNA form, the CDR3 reads TGTGCCAGCAGCCGCGGACAGGGGGCTGGAAACACCATATATTTT.

V and J are TRBV14 and TRBJ2-3; 14 bases are shared with TRBD2. V lost 4 bases, J lost 0 bases, and 6 bases stayed unmatched. The germline V gene has CDR1 SGHDN and CDR2 FVKESK. The length of the CDR3 is 18 residues. The CDR3 is CASSRGTSGSGSTDTQYF. The CDR3 DNA is TGTGCCAGCAGCCGCGGGACTAGCGGGAGCGGGAGCACAGATACGCAGTATTTT.

This clonotype was recorded many times. This rearrangement joins TRBV5-1 to TRBJ2-1; the match to TRBD2 covers 14 bases. The ends lost 3 bases at V and 8 bases at J; junction bases unmatched: 7. This CDR3 contains 16 residues. Germline V gene data show CDR1 as SGHRS and CDR2 as YFSETQ. DNA of the CDR3: TGCGCCAGCAGCTCCGGCGGGACTAGCGGGAGCCATGAGCAGTTCTTC. It translates to CASSSGGTSGSHEQFF.

At least ten counts were recorded for this clonotype. The chain couples TRBV28 to TRBJ1-3; D not resolved. Trimming took off 6 bases at V and 4 bases at J, with 7 bases between the two ends. Germline V gene sequence: CDR1 MDHEN, CDR2 SYDVKM. The CDR3 sequence is 12 residues long. CDR3 DNA sequence: TGTGCCAGCAGACAAGGGGGAAACACCATATATTTT. This gives the protein CASRQGGNTIYF.

The chain couples TRBV20-1 to TRBJ2-5; 15 bases agree with TRBD2. Per the germline V gene, CDR1 is DFQATT and CDR2 is SNEGSKA (reference sequence). This CDR3 comprises 17 residues. V lost 5 bases and J lost 4; bases outside the gene matches: 11. CDR3 sequence (DNA): TGCAGTGCTCGGACAGGACTAGCGGGAGGGCCGCGAGAGACCCAGTACTTC. As protein: CSARTGLAGGPRETQYF.

This rearrangement joins TRBV28 to TRBJ2-1, with 8 bases that match TRBD2. V lost 5 bases to trimming and J lost 2 bases; unmatched junction nucleotides: 5. The CDR3 covers 15 residues. Germline CDR1 reads MDHEN; CDR2 reads SYDVKM. The CDR3 region is CASSVTGLAYNEQFF. DNA for the CDR3: TGTGCCAGCAGTGTTACGGGACTAGCCTACAATGAGCAGTTCTTC.

This clonotype came up a few times. The V gene is TRBV30, the J gene TRBJ2-7; no firm D call. CDR1 GTSNPN and CDR2 SVGIG come from the germline V gene (reference sequence). The CDR3 covers 13 residues. Deletions cut 4 bases from V and 2 bases from J, with 12 bases between. The DNA for the CDR3 is TGTGCCTGGACCCCCCCCGGCGCCTACGAGCAGTACTTC. It codes for CAWTPPGAYEQYF.

Only a few counts were recorded for this clonotype. The chain couples TRBV10-2 to TRBJ2-1, with 10 bases lining up with TRBD2. J was trimmed by 6 bases and V by 2 bases; bases with no gene match: 10. The CDR3 contains 17 residues. CDR1 is WSHSY and CDR2 is SAAADI in the germline V gene. The CDR3 loop reads CASSEDTSGMVVNEQFF. In DNA, the CDR3 is TGCGCCAGCAGTGAGGACACTAGCGGGATGGTAGTCAATGAGCAGTTCTTC.

This clonotype was detected many times. The chain employs TRBV7-3 and TRBJ1-1, with 8 positions matching TRBD1. CDR1 SGHTA and CDR2 FQGTGA come from the germline V gene. This CDR3 has 13 residues. J lost 3 bases, V lost 5 bases, and 2 bases had no gene match. The CDR3 here is CASSLDRDTEAFF. CDR3 DNA: TGTGCCAGCAGCCTGGACAGGGACACTGAAGCTTTCTTT. Supplemented by reference TRBV7-3 and TRBJ1-1, the full variable domain reads GAGVSQTPSNKVTEKGKYVELRCDPISGHTALYWYRQSLGQGPEFLIYFQGTGAADDSGLPNDRFFAVRPEGSVSTLKIQRTERGDSAVYLCASSLDRDTEAFFGQGTRLTVV.

Details on this clonotype: No conserved phenylalanine or tryptophan ends this CDR3, so it is likely a read error. The gene calls are TRBV15 and TRBJ2-3; D is perhaps TRBD1 (6 bases). CDR1 is LNHNV and CDR2 is YYDKDF in the germline V gene (reference sequence). This CDR3 spans 16 amino acids. Trimming pared 1 base from V and 2 bases from J, leaving 13 bases between. The CDR3: CATSRGAGVVTDTQYS. As DNA, the CDR3 is TGTGCCACCAGCAGAGGGGCAGGGGTTGTCACAGATACGCAGTATTCT.

The rearrangement joins TRBV20-1 to TRBJ2-3; D is ambiguous. Trimming took 5 bases from V and 3 from J, leaving 15 bases between them. This CDR3 has 14 amino acids. CDR1 DFQATT and CDR2 SNEGSKA come from the germline V gene (reference sequence). CDR3 protein: CSAVGKGWTDTQYF. CDR3 coding DNA: TGCAGTGCTGTTGGGAAGGGTTGGACAGATACGCAGTATTTT.

This chain uses TRBV5-6 with TRBJ2-1; a weak D match, TRBD1 (5 bases). Germline CDR1 is SGHDT and CDR2 is YYEEEE. Trimming pared 0 bases from V and 2 bases from J, leaving 12 bases between. The CDR3 is 16 residues long. The CDR3, as DNA: TGTGCCAGCAGCTTGGCCTTCAGGGCAGCCTACAATGAGCAGTTCTTC. Protein: CASSLAFRAAYNEQFF.

This clonotype was found many times. V and J are TRBV29-1 and TRBJ2-7, with D possibly being TRBD2 (5 bases). The CDR3 length is 12 residues. CDR1 is SQVTM, CDR2 ANQGSEA, per germline. With 4 bases removed from V and 4 bases from J, the gap between germline ends came to 11 bases. CDR3 DNA: TGCAGCGTTGTGGGAGCGAGATACGAGCAGTACTTC. Amino acids: CSVVGARYEQYF.

This clonotype was counted a few times. V and J are TRBV29-1 and TRBJ2-7; D is tentatively TRBD1 or TRBD2 (5 bases each). Deletions cut 5 bases from V and 2 bases from J, with 13 bases between. The CDR3 consists of 13 residues. Germline CDR1 SQVTM, CDR2 ANQGSEA. The CDR3 loop reads CSVTFTGPYEQYF. The CDR3 coding sequence is TGCAGCGTTACATTCACGGGGCCCTACGAGCAGTACTTC.

This clonotype was observed a handful of times. The chain employs TRBV12-5 and TRBJ1-5; D might be TRBD1 (6 bases). The germline V gene encodes CDR1 LGHNT and CDR2 FRNRAP. Deletions cut 6 bases from V and 1 base from J, with 10 bases between. CDR3 size: 14 residues. CDR3 DNA: TGTGCTAGTGGCTCCGGACAGAGCAATCAGCCCCAGCATTTT. It translates to CASGSGQSNQPQHF. Using reference TRBV12-5 and TRBJ1-5 for the parts outside the CDR3, the full variable domain is DARVTQTPRHKVTEMGQEVTMRCQPILGHNTVFWYRQTMMQGLELLAYFRNRAPLDDSGMPKDRFSAEMPDATLATLKIQPSEPRDSAVYFCASGSGQSNQPQHFGDGTRLSIL.

This clonotype was seen only a few times. The rearrangement links TRBV6-1 to TRBJ2-5; no firm D call. Germline values: CDR1 MNHNS, CDR2 SASEGT. CDR3 size: 15 residues. V was cut by 1 base and J by 0 bases, with 9 bases left in between. DNA for the CDR3: TGTGCCAGCAGTGAAGATCGTCAGAACCAAGAGACCCAGTACTTC. The encoded protein is CASSEDRQNQETQYF.

This clonotype has a count of ten or more. One end of the junction is discordant with germline, which a read error may explain. This chain connects TRBV2 to TRBJ2-1; 7 bases align to TRBD1. The length of the CDR3 is 15 residues. CDR1 is SNHLY, CDR2 FYNNEI, per germline. The DNA of the CDR3 is TGTGCCAGTAGTGGCCGGGACAGCTCCTACAATGAGCAGTTCTTC. This gives the protein CASSGRDSSYNEQFF.

This clonotype was counted a few times. The V gene is TRBV5-1, the J gene TRBJ1-2, with D perhaps TRBD1 (6 bases). V lost 0 bases to trimming and J lost 4 bases, with 13 bases between them. The CDR3 has 15 amino acids. From germline, CDR1 is SGHRS and CDR2 YFSETQ. The CDR3 protein is CASSLAGGAGYGYTF. Here the CDR3 DNA reads TGCGCCAGCAGCTTGGCGGGGGGCGCCGGCTATGGCTACACCTTC.

This clonotype showed up just a few times. V gene TRBV9 combines with J gene TRBJ2-1; TRBD2 matches at 7 bases. The CDR3 runs 16 residues. With 0 bases clipped from V and 4 bases from J, the junction kept 7 bases outside the gene matches. Germline-derived CDR1 and CDR2 are SGDLS and YYNGEE. The CDR3 protein is CASSVGGSQAYNEQFF. In nucleotides, the CDR3 is TGTGCCAGCAGCGTAGGCGGGAGTCAGGCTTACAATGAGCAGTTCTTC.

In this sample, this clonotype turned up many times. This chain links TRBV7-9 with TRBJ2-2; D gene uncertain. Trimming took 5 bases from V and 3 from J, leaving 4 bases between them. Germline assignment: CDR1 SEHNR and CDR2 FQNEAQ (reference sequence). This CDR3 has 12 residues. CDR3 in DNA: TGTGCCAGCAGCCCCTACACCGGGGAGCTGTTTTTT. Translated: CASSPYTGELFF.

This clonotype appeared many times. The chain has TRBV12-3 or TRBV12-4 and TRBJ2-5; D might be TRBD2 (5 bases). Between the trimmed V and J ends, which lost 4 bases and 3 bases, there was a span of 12 bases. The CDR3 is 14 residues long. CDR3 residues: CASSSPGREETQYF. DNA of the CDR3: TGTGCCAGCAGTTCGCCGGGAAGAGAAGAGACCCAGTACTTC.